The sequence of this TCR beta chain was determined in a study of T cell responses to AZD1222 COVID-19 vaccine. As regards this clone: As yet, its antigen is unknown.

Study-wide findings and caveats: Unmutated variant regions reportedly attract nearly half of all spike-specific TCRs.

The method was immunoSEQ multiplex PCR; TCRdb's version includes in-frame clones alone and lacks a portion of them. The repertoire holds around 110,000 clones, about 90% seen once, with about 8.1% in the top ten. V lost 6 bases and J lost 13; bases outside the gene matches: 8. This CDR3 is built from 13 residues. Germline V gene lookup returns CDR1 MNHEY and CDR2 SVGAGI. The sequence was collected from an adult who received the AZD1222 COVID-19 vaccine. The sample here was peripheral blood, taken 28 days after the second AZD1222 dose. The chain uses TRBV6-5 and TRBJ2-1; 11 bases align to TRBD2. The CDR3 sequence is CASSQLAGELQFF. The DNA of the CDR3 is TGTGCCAGCAGCCAACTAGCGGGAGAACTTCAGTTCTTC.